This TCR beta chain appears in the sequencing data of a study of CD4 T cells in relation to SARS-CoV-2 and coronaviruses. Study information: Of the patients, about 8 were male, 4 female, two Hispanic.

About this clone: Its specificity is not known.

Sequenced by immunoSEQ multiplex PCR; TCRdb stores in-frame clones only, minus some. Of about 37,000 clones in the sample, around nine tenths were seen once. Broader study findings: Pre-pandemic and post-infection samples never came from the same donor.

The sequenced sample consisted of memory CD4+ T cells from PBMCs. This clonotype was sampled from an adult with COVID-19.

CDR3 nucleotide sequence: TGCAGCGTTGGGGGTTCTAGCGGGCTCAATGAGCAGTTCTTC. Its protein is CSVGGSSGLNEQFF. J is TRBJ2-1 and V is TRBV29-1; the match to TRBD2 covers 8 bases. V was clipped by 4 bases and J by 6 bases; unmatched bases: 8. The germline V gene encodes CDR1 SQVTM and CDR2 ANQGSEA. The CDR3 has 14 residues.